This paragraph reports one T cell receptor beta chain. This sample stems from a study of patients and donors after allogeneic stem cell transplantation. CDR1 and CDR2 (germline): MNHNS, SASEGT. This CDR3 is built from 15 residues. The junction had 8 bases not matched to a gene; V was cut back by 5 bases and J by 2 bases. TCRdb redid the calling of the RT-PCR reads with MiXCR, one entry per CDR3 protein. The repertoire consists of roughly 940,000 distinct CDR3 sequences, with about a sixth occurring once and the leading ten covering about 6%. V is TRBV6-1 and J is TRBJ1-2; 7 bases fit TRBD1. Sequenced material: blood, either unsorted or a sorted T cell fraction (not recorded which). The clonotype comes from a human donor who was either an allogeneic HSCT recipient or a stem cell or donor lymphocyte infusion donor (not recorded which). It is not recorded whose cells these are; they may come from a transplant donor. CDR3 residues: CASSPLTGPNYGYTF. The DNA for the CDR3 is TGTGCCAGCAGTCCTTTGACAGGGCCAAACTATGGCTACACCTTC.